The rows below give T cell receptor beta chains drawn from one sample of a study of identical twins. TCRdb independently ran MiXCR on the 5' RACE reads; one entry per CDR3 protein. The sample holds some 460,000 distinct CDR3 sequences, 11% to 15% seen once. These sequences were also reported in another study, on yellow fever vaccine responses in identical twins.

Sequencing was carried out using CD4+ T cells sorted from blood. These receptors were collected from a woman in her late teens or twenties in good health. The CDR3 runs from the conserved cysteine through the conserved F or W. The D gene is left open where the match is weak. Expanded clones are given a class, and other clones once, few, many or no size at all.

d_call | j_call | v_call | clone_size | cdr3_aa | cdr3_nt
NA | TRBJ2-2 | TRBV20-1 | few | CSASPQGTGELFF | TGCAGTGCCTCCCCGCAGGGAACCGGGGAGCTGTTTTTT
NA | TRBJ2-1 | TRBV12-3/TRBV12-4 | NA | CASSSIRDHADEQFF | TGTGCCAGCAGTTCCATTAGGGACCACGCGGATGAGCAGTTCTTC
TRBD2 | TRBJ2-2 | TRBV20-1 | few | CSAHSERLAVGTGELFF | TGCAGTGCCCATTCGGAGCGACTAGCGGTTGGCACCGGGGAGCTGTTTTTT
TRBD1 | TRBJ2-5 | TRBV12-3/TRBV12-4 | NA | CASSLRTGVQETQYF | TGTGCCAGCAGTCTTCGGACAGGGGTCCAAGAGACCCAGTACTTC
NA | TRBJ2-2 | TRBV7-2 | NA | CASKLAANTGELFF | TGTGCCAGCAAATTAGCGGCGAACACCGGGGAGCTGTTTTTT
TRBD1 | TRBJ2-3 | TRBV29-1 | many | CSVALRQGTQYF | TGCAGCGTCGCCCTGAGACAGGGAACGCAGTATTTT
NA | TRBJ2-5 | TRBV7-9 | NA | CASSTMTSQETQYF | TGTGCCAGCAGTACAATGACCAGCCAAGAGACCCAGTACTTC
NA | TRBJ2-7 | TRBV4-2 | many | CASSQEGRLTTYEQYF | TGTGCCAGCAGCCAAGAAGGCCGACTCACTACCTACGAGCAGTACTTC
TRBD2 | TRBJ2-1 | TRBV18 | NA | CASSQAGTSQFQSYNEQFF | TGTGCCAGCTCACAAGCCGGGACTAGCCAATTCCAATCCTACAATGAGCAGTTCTTC
NA | TRBJ2-5 | TRBV20-1 | NA | CSAQGVGSETQYF | TGCAGTGCTCAGGGAGTAGGCTCAGAGACCCAGTACTTC
NA | TRBJ2-1 | TRBV5-5 | many | CASSSGGRSYNEQFF | TGTGCCAGCAGCTCCGGGGGTAGGTCCTACAATGAGCAGTTCTTC
TRBD2 | TRBJ2-7 | TRBV19 | NA | CASSIPGGPQQYF | TGTGCCAGTAGTATTCCGGGAGGGCCGCAGCAGTACTTC
TRBD2 | TRBJ2-1 | TRBV4-2 | once | CASSQVTSGRRGYYNEQFF | TGTGCCAGCAGCCAAGTTACTAGCGGGAGGAGGGGGTACTACAATGAGCAGTTCTTC
TRBD2 | TRBJ2-1 | TRBV3-1 | NA | CASSQRPGGIEQFF | TGTGCCAGCAGCCAACGCCCGGGAGGAATTGAGCAGTTCTTC
NA | TRBJ2-5 | TRBV5-1 | NA | CASSLKTDQETQYF | TGCGCCAGCAGCTTGAAAACAGACCAAGAGACCCAGTACTTC
TRBD1 | TRBJ2-2 | TRBV29-1 | few | CSGGQASTGELFF | TGCAGCGGGGGACAGGCGAGCACCGGGGAGCTGTTTTTT
NA | TRBJ1-5 | TRBV7-2 | few | CASSSREASNQPQHF | TGTGCCAGCAGCAGCCGGGAGGCTAGCAATCAGCCCCAGCATTTT
TRBD1 | TRBJ2-7 | TRBV5-6 | NA | CASSARTGTGEQYF | TGTGCCAGCAGCGCCCGGACAGGGACCGGCGAGCAGTACTTC
NA | TRBJ2-2 | TRBV28 | few | CASSLPKPGVVNPGELFF | TGTGCCAGCAGTTTGCCTAAACCAGGGGTCGTGAATCCCGGGGAGCTGTTTTTT
NA | TRBJ2-1 | TRBV7-9 | few | CASSPKEYNEQFF | TGTGCCAGCAGCCCCAAGGAGTACAATGAGCAGTTCTTC
NA | TRBJ2-7 | TRBV6-1 | NA | CASSHYPTGTYEQYF | TGTGCCAGCAGCCACTATCCCACAGGGACCTACGAGCAGTACTTC
TRBD2 | TRBJ2-3 | TRBV10-2 | NA | CASKRRESTDTQYF | TGCGCCAGCAAGCGGCGGGAGTCGACAGATACGCAGTATTTT
NA | TRBJ2-1 | TRBV18 | NA | CASSKQGGPNEQFF | TGTGCCAGCTCTAAGCAGGGGGGGCCCAATGAGCAGTTCTTC
NA | TRBJ1-2 | TRBV28 | NA | CASSSTGQTNYGYTF | TGTGCCAGCAGCTCTACCGGACAGACTAACTATGGCTACACCTTC
NA | TRBJ2-3 | TRBV20-1 | many | CSAWGRGGTDTQYF | TGCAGTGCTTGGGGCAGGGGGGGCACAGATACGCAGTATTTT
NA | TRBJ2-6 | TRBV5-6 | once | CASSHSRALRSGANVLTF | TGTGCCAGCAGCCACTCCCGGGCCTTAAGGTCTGGGGCCAACGTCCTGACTTTC
NA | TRBJ2-1 | TRBV3-1 | many | CASSPSGDEQFF | TGTGCCAGCAGCCCTTCCGGAGATGAGCAGTTCTTC
NA | TRBJ2-1 | TRBV20-1 | few | CSARDLGKTSSYNEQFF | TGCAGTGCTAGAGATCTAGGGAAGACTAGCTCCTACAATGAGCAGTTCTTC
NA | TRBJ2-5 | TRBV11-2 | NA | CASSYTRGETQYF | TGTGCCAGCAGTTATACTAGGGGAGAGACCCAGTACTTC
NA | TRBJ2-1 | TRBV27 | NA | CASSLSASLQNEQFF | TGTGCCAGCAGTTTATCGGCTTCCCTCCAAAATGAGCAGTTCTTC